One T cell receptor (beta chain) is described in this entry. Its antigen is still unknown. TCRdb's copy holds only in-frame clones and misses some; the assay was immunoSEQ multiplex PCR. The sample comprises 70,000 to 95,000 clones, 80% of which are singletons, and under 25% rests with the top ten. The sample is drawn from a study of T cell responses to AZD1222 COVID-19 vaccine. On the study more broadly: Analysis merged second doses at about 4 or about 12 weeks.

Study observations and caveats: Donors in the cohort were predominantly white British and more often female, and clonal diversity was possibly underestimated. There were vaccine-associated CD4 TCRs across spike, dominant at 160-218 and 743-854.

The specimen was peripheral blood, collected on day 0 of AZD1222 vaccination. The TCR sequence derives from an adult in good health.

CDR3 sequence (DNA): TGCGCCAGCAGCTTGGGGACTAGCGGGGCGACCGGGGAGCTGTTTTTT. It encodes CASSLGTSGATGELFF. The V gene is TRBV5-1, the J gene TRBJ2-2; 12 positions match TRBD2. This CDR3 has 16 residues. Per the germline V gene, CDR1 is SGHRS and CDR2 is YFSETQ. With 0 bases clipped from V and 5 bases from J, the junction kept 2 bases outside the gene matches.